This T cell receptor beta chain was identified during a study of CD8 T cells in ankylosing spondylitis. Points from the study as a whole: Reports of some motif variants in reactive arthritis synovial fluid and blood predate this one. As for the disease-linked clones, they showed a CD8+ phenotype and occurred at relatively low frequencies in peripheral blood. In ankylosing spondylitis blood, a motif of roughly eight highly homologous TCR beta variants appeared characteristic. Researchers reportedly found disease-linked clones significantly enriched in matched ankylosing spondylitis synovial fluid.

About this clonotype itself: What it recognizes is unknown.

TCRdb analysed the 5' RACE reads with MiXCR anew, one entry per CDR3 protein. The repertoire consists of around 130,000 distinct CDR3 sequences, with roughly 17% occurring once and the leading ten covering 33%. The TCR sequence derives from a male donor with ankylosing spondylitis. Input material: blood, either unsorted or a sorted T cell fraction (not recorded which).

The CDR3 region is CAIRETYSEPGANVLTF. Here the CDR3 DNA reads TGTGCCATCAGAGAGACATATTCAGAGCCTGGGGCCAACGTCCTGACTTTC. J is TRBJ2-6 and V is TRBV10-3; D is uncertain. The length of the CDR3 is 17 residues. The V end lost 6 bases, the J end lost 2 bases, and 17 bases lay between the germline ends. The germline V gene has CDR1 ENHRY and CDR2 SYGVKD.